This T cell receptor (beta chain) was obtained from a study of blood T cell repertoires in COVID-19. About the research overall: Samples taken during acute and convalescent COVID-19 were collected in the United States, Italy and Spain.

The CDR3 is made up of 14 amino acids. Germline V gives CDR1 SGHTA, CDR2 FQGTGA. V was clipped by 4 bases and J by 7 bases; unmatched bases: 6. Only a few counts were recorded for this clone. Measured with immunoSEQ multiplex PCR; TCRdb has only the in-frame clones, and not every one. This sample has about 150,000 clones, with approximately 90% found just once. J is TRBJ2-1 and V is TRBV7-3, with 8 bases aligning to TRBD2. Sequenced input: PBMCs or T cells enriched from blood (not recorded which). The origin of this receptor is a man aged 45-60 years who had recovered from COVID-19. DNA of the CDR3: TGTGCCAGCAGCTCAGGGACTAGTGAGAATGAGCAGTTCTTC. Translation gives CASSSGTSENEQFF.